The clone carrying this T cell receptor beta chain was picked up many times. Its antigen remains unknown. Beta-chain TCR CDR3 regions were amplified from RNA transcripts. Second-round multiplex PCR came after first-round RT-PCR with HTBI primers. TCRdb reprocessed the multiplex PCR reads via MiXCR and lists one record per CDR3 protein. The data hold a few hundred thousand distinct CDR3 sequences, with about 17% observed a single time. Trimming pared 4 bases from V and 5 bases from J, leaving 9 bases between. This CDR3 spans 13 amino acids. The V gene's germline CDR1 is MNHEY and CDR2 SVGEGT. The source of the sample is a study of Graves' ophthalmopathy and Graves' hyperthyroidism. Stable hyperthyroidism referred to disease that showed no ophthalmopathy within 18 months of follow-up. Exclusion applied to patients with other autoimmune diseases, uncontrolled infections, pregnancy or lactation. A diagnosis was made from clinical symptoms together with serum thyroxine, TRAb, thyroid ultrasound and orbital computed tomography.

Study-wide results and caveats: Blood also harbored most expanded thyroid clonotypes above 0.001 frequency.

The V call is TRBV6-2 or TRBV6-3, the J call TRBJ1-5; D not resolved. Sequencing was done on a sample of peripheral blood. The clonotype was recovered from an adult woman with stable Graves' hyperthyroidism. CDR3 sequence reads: CASSWTVYQPQHF. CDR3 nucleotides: TGTGCCAGCAGTTGGACGGTTTATCAGCCCCAGCATTTT.